This TCR beta chain was identified in a study of beta chain features in type 1 diabetes. Expressed TCRB transcripts were sequenced after all isolated RNA was converted to cDNA. The data were produced by immunoSEQ multiplex PCR, yet TCRdb's version contains in-frame clones alone and is incomplete. The sample has hundreds of thousands of clones, less than 20% seen once. Sample: naive CD4+ T cells from blood. This receptor was identified in a man in his late teens or twenties in good health.

The CDR3 region is CASRGPSLGTEAFF. In nucleotides, the CDR3 is TGTGCCAGCAGAGGACCTTCCCTGGGCACTGAAGCTTTCTTT. The chain carries TRBV25-1 and TRBJ1-1; D not certain. Trimming stripped 6 bases from V and 4 bases from J, with 15 bases between. This CDR3 contains 14 residues. Germline V gene sequence: CDR1 MGHDK, CDR2 SYGVNS.